This TCR beta chain was sequenced in a study of T cells after yellow fever vaccination. This clonotype was seen only a few times. Conversion of TCR transcripts into cDNA relied on 5'RACE template switching, which added a universal primer site and UMIs. TCRdb used MiXCR to reprocess the 5' RACE reads, holding one entry per CDR3 protein. The sample has some 670,000 distinct CDR3 sequences; about 12% are singletons. From germline, CDR1 is SEHNR and CDR2 FQNEAQ (reference sequence). V dropped 4 bases and J dropped 3; count of bases not matched to a gene: 10. This CDR3 contains 16 residues. This sequence joins TRBV7-9 and TRBJ2-3; 7 bases line up with TRBD2. The sequences come from PBMCs, collected on the day of the yellow fever booster vaccination. The sequence was collected from a man aged 25 to 40 who received the YFV17D yellow fever vaccine. The CDR3 loop reads CASSSRGVAGTDTQYF. The CDR3 DNA follows: TGTGCCAGCAGCTCGCGTGGGGTAGCGGGTACAGATACGCAGTATTTT. Full variable domain (rest looked up from reference TRBV7-9 and TRBJ2-3): DTGVSQNPRHKITKRGQNVTFRCDPISEHNRLYWYRQTLGQGPEFLTYFQNEAQLEKSRLLSDRFSAERPKGSFSTLEIQRTEQGDSAMYLCASSSRGVAGTDTQYFGPGTRLTVL.